This is a list of T cell receptor beta chains from one sample in a study of blood T cell repertoires in COVID-19. TCRdb keeps only in-frame clones here, not all; method: immunoSEQ multiplex PCR. In the table there are 240,000 or so clones, around 86% of which are singletons. Input material: peripheral blood. The origin of the receptors is a woman in her 30s who had recovered from COVID-19. Both conserved end residues are part of each CDR3. The D gene is left open where the match is weak. The size entry is marked missing in some rows and otherwise reads once, few, many or a size class.

D gene	V gene	J gene	clone size	CDR3 protein	CDR3 DNA
TRBD2	TRBV5-1	TRBJ2-5	few	CASSLDLAGGETQYF	TGCGCCAGCAGCTTGGATCTAGCGGGGGGAGAGACCCAGTACTTC
-	TRBV28	TRBJ2-1	many	CASSFSQYNEQFF	TGTGCCAGCAGTTTTTCCCAGTACAATGAGCAGTTCTTC
TRBD1	TRBV6-5	TRBJ2-1	-	CASSYRRRDRHNEQFF	TGTGCCAGCAGTTACCGCCGCCGGGACAGACACAATGAGCAGTTCTTC
-	TRBV5-5	TRBJ1-5	-	CASSLAPTYSNQPQHF	TGTGCCAGCAGCCTCGCTCCCACTTATAGCAATCAGCCCCAGCATTTT
TRBD1	TRBV18	TRBJ1-6	-	CASSRTGHNSPLHF	TGTGCCAGCTCGCGGACAGGCCATAATTCACCCCTCCACTTT
-	TRBV5-4	TRBJ2-7	-	CASSWDTSYEQYF	TGTGCCAGCAGCTGGGACACCTCCTACGAGCAGTACTTC
-	TRBV6-5	TRBJ2-7	-	CASSYSRNRPTYEQYF	TGTGCCAGCAGTTACTCGCGGAACAGGCCGACCTACGAGCAGTACTTC
TRBD2	TRBV14	TRBJ2-4	-	CASSRRPSGGTGDIQYF	TGTGCCAGCAGCCGACGTCCTAGCGGGGGGACGGGAGACATTCAGTACTTC
-	TRBV2	TRBJ1-1	-	CASSSTGSDTEAFF	TGTGCCAGCAGTTCGACAGGTTCGGACACTGAAGCTTTCTTT
TRBD2	TRBV9	TRBJ2-3	-	CASSRPGLTDGSLTDTQYF	TGTGCCAGCAGCAGACCGGGACTAACCGATGGAAGCCTCACAGATACGCAGTATTTT
TRBD1	TRBV5-4	TRBJ1-2	-	CASSRDPGTGGGGYTF	TGTGCCAGCAGCCGAGACCCCGGGACAGGGGGAGGTGGCTACACCTTC
-	TRBV29-1	TRBJ2-7	-	CSVGQGYSYEQYF	TGCAGCGTTGGGCAGGGATACTCCTACGAGCAGTACTTC
-	TRBV2	TRBJ1-1	-	CASTPDGGNTEAFF	TGTGCCAGCACTCCTGACGGGGGGAACACTGAAGCTTTCTTT
TRBD1	TRBV5-4	TRBJ1-1	-	CASSSDRGLTEAFF	TGTGCCAGCAGCTCTGACAGGGGGCTCACTGAAGCTTTCTTT
-	TRBV18	TRBJ2-1	-	CASSPRPAGQVPNEQFF	TGTGCCAGCTCACCCCGCCCGGCAGGGCAGGTTCCCAATGAGCAGTTCTTC
-	TRBV7-8	TRBJ2-5	-	CASSLDYRQETQYF	TGTGCCAGCAGCTTAGATTACAGGCAAGAGACCCAGTACTTC
TRBD2	TRBV10-3	TRBJ2-7	-	CAISEVAGSSYEQYF	TGTGCCATCAGTGAGGTAGCGGGGAGCTCCTACGAGCAGTACTTC
-	TRBV5-1	TRBJ1-1	few	CASSLRGGRNTEAFF	TGCGCCAGCAGCTTGAGGGGCGGGAGGAACACTGAAGCTTTCTTT
-	TRBV4-1	TRBJ1-1	-	CASSQQDRPNTEAFF	TGCGCCAGCAGCCAACAAGACAGACCGAACACTGAAGCTTTCTTT